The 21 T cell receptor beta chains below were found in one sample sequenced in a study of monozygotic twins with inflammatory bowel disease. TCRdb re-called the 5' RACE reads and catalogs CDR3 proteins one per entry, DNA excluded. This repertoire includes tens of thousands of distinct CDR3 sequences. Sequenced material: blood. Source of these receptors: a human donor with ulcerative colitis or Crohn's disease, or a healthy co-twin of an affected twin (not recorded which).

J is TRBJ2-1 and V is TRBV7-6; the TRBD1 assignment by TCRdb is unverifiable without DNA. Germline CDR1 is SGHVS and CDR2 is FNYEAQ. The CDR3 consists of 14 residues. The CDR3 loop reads CASSLVRVGNEQFF.

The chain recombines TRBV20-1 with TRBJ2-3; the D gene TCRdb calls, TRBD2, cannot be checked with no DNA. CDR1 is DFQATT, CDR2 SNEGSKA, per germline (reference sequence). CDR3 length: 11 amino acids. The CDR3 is CSAQRGDTQYF.

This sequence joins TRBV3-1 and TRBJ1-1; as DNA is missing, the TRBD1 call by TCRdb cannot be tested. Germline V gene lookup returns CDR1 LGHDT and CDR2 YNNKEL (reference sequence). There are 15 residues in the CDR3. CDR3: CASSQGGGGPTEAFF.

The CDR3 loop is CASSGTDSNQPQHF. This sequence joins TRBV2 and TRBJ1-5; TCRdb reports TRBD1, a call that lacks DNA to check it against. CDR1 is SNHLY and CDR2 is FYNNEI in the germline V gene. The CDR3 contains 14 residues.

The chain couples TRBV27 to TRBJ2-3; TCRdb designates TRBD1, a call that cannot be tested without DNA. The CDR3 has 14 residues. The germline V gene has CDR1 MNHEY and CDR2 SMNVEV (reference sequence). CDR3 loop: CASSSGGAATTQYF.

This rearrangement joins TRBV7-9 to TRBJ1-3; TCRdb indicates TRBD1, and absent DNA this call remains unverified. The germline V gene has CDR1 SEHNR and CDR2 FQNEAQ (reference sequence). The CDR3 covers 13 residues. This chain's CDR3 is CASRPGSGNTIYF.

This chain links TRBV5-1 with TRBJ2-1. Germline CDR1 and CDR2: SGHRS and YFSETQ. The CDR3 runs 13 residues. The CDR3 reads CASSLGTLNEQFF.

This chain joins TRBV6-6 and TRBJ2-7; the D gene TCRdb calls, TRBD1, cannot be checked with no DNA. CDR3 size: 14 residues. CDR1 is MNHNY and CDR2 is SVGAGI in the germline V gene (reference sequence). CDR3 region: CASSRRTVSYEQYF.

The CDR3 sequence is CSGLGVGSRSNQPQHF. This chain uses TRBV20-1 with TRBJ1-5; TCRdb's D gene call, TRBD1, goes unchecked for lack of DNA. This CDR3 comprises 16 residues. Germline loops: CDR1 DFQATT, CDR2 SNEGSKA (reference sequence).

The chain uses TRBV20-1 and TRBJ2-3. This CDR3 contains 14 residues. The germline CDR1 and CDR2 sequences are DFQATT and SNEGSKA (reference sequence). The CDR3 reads CSARVLDYTDTQYF.

The CDR3 loop reads CASTSRGRTRAYEQYF. The chain has TRBV11-1 and TRBJ2-7; TCRdb lists TRBD2, though no DNA is available to test this call. Germline V gene data show CDR1 as SGHAT and CDR2 as FQDESV (reference sequence). The CDR3 length is 16 residues.

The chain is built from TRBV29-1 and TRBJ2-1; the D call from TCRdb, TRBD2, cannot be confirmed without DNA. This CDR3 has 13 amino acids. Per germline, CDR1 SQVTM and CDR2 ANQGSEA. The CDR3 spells CSSLAAGYNEQFF.

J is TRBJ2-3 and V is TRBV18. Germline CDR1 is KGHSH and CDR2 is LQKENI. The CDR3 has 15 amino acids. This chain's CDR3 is CASSDRRLGTDTQYF.

The CDR3 loop is CATSKGSVAGRNEKLFF. The rearrangement joins TRBV15 to TRBJ1-4; TCRdb reports TRBD1, a call that lacks DNA to check it against. The length of the CDR3 is 17 residues. Germline-derived CDR1 and CDR2 are LNHNV and YYDKDF (reference sequence).

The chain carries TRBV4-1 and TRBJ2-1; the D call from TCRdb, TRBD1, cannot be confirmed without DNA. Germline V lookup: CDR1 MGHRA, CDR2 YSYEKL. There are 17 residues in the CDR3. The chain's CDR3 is CASSQEGSGGHYNEQFF.

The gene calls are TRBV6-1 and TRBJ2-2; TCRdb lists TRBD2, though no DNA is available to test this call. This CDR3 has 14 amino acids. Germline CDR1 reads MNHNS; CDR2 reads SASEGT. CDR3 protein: CASSEAGLGGELFF.

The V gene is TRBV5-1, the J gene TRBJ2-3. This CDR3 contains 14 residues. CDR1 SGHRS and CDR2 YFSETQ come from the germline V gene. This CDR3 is CASSRMGSTDTQYF. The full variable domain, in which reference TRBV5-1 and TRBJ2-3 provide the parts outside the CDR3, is KAGVTQTPRYLIKTRGQQVTLSCSPISGHRSVSWYQQTPGQGLQFLFEYFSETQRNKGNFPGRFSGRQFSNSRSEMNVSTLELGDSALYLCASSRMGSTDTQYFGPGTRLTVL.

This CDR3 is CASSFRGQETQYF. The V gene is TRBV6-5, the J gene TRBJ2-5; TCRdb calls TRBD1, which cannot be checked without DNA. The CDR3 has 13 residues. The germline CDR1 and CDR2 sequences are MNHEY and SVGAGI.

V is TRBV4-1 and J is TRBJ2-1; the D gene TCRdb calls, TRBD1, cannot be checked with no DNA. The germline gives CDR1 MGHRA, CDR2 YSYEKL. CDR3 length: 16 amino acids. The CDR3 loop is CASSQDGTGAYNEQFF.

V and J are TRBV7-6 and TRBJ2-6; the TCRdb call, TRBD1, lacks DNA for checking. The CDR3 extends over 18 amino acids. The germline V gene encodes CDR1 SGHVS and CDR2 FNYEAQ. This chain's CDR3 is CASSLVVRGFSGANVLTF.

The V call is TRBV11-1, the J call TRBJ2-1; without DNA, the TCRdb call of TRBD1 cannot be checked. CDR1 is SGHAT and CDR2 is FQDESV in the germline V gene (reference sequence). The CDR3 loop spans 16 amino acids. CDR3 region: CASSLQMTGDYNEQFF.